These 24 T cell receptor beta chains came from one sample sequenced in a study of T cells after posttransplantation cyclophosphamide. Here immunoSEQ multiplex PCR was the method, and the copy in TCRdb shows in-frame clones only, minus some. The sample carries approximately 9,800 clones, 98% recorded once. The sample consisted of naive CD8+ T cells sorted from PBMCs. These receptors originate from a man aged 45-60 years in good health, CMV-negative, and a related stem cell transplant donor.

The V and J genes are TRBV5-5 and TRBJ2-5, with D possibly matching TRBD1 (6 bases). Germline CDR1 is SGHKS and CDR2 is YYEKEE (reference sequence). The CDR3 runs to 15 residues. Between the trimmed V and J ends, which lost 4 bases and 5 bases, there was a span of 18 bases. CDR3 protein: CASSPWDTLGETQYF. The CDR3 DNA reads TGTGCCAGCAGCCCGTGGGACACCCTGGGGGAGACCCAGTACTTC.

The DNA for the CDR3 is TGTGCCAGCAGCCCAGGGGACGGGTACGAGCAGTACTTC. It codes for CASSPGDGYEQYF. This rearrangement joins TRBV7-8 to TRBJ2-7; tentative D call: TRBD1 (6 bases). The CDR3 loop spans 13 amino acids. Germline CDR1 SGHVS, CDR2 FQNEAQ. Trimming shortened V by 5 bases and J by 4 bases, and 12 bases separated the two germline ends.

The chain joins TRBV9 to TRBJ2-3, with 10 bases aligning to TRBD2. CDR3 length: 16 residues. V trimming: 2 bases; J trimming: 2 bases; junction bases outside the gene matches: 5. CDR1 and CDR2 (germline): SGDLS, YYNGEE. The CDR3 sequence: CASSVTLAGSTDTQYF. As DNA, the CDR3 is TGTGCCAGCAGCGTTACACTAGCGGGGTCCACAGATACGCAGTATTTT.

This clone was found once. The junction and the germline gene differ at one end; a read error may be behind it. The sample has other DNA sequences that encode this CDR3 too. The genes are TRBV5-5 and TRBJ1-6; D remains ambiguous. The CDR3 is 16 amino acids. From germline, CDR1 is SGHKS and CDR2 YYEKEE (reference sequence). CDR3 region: CASSLRSDSYNSPLHF. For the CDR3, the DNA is TGTGCCAGCAGCTTGCGTAGTGACTCCTATAATTCCCCCCTCCACTTT.

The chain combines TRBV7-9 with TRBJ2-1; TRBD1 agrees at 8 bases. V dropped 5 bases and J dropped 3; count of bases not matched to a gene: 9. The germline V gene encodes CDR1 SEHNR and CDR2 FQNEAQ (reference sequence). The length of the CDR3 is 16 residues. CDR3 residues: CASSPGPGTGYNEQFF. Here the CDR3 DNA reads TGTGCCAGCAGCCCCGGGCCCGGGACAGGCTACAATGAGCAGTTCTTC.

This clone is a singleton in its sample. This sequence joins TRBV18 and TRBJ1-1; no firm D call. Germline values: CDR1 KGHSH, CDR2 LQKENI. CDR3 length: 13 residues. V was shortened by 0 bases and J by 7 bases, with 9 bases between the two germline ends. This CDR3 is CASSPPMGSEAFF. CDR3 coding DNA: TGTGCCAGCTCACCACCGATGGGGAGTGAAGCTTTCTTT.

The CDR3 spells CASSQDNPSPDTQYF. In DNA form, the CDR3 reads TGCGCCAGCAGCCAAGATAATCCTAGCCCCGATACGCAGTATTTT. The chain links TRBV4-1 to TRBJ2-3; a possible D gene is TRBD2 (5 bases). CDR1 MGHRA and CDR2 YSYEKL come from the germline V gene. CDR3 length: 15 residues. Trimming stripped 0 bases from V and 6 bases from J, with 13 bases between.

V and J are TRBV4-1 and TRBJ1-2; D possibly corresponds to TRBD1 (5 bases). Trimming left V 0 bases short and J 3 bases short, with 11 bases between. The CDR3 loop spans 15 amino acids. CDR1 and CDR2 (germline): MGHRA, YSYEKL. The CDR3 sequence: CASSQDGTGDYGYTF. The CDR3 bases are TGCGCCAGCAGCCAAGATGGAACGGGGGACTATGGCTACACCTTC.

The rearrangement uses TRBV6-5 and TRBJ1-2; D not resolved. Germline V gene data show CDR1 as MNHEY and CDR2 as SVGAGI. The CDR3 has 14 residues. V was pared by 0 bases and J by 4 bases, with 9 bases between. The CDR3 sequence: CASSYSPGSYGYTF. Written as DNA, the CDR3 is TGTGCCAGCAGTTACTCCCCCGGGAGCTATGGCTACACCTTC.

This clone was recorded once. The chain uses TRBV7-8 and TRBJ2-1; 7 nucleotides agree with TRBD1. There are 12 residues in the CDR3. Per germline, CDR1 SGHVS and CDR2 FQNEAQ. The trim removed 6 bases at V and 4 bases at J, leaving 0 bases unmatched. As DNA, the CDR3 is TGTGCCAGCAGGACAGGGTACAATGAGCAGTTCTTC. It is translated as CASRTGYNEQFF.

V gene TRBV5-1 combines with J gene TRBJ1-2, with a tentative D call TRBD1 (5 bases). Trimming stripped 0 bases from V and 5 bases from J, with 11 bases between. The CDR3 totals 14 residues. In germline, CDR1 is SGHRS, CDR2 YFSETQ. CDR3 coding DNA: TGCGCCAGCAGCTTGGGATCGGGGGTGTATGGCTACACCTTC. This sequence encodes CASSLGSGVYGYTF.

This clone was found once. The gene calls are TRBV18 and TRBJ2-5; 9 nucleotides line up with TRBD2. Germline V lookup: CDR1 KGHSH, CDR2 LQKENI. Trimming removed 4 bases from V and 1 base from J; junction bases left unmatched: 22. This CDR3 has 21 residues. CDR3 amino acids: CASSLKGGLTLGLARQETQYF. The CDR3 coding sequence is TGTGCCAGCTCACTAAAAGGAGGGTTGACCTTGGGACTAGCTCGCCAAGAGACCCAGTACTTC.

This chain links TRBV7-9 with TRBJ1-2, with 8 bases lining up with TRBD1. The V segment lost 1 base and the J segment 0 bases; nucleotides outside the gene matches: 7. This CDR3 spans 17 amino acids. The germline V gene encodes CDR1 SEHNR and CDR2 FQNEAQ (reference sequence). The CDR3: CASSLVNRGMTNYGYTF. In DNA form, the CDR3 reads TGTGCCAGCAGCTTAGTTAACAGGGGGATGACTAACTATGGCTACACCTTC.

In DNA, the CDR3 is TGTGCCAGTAGTATAGGGATGGGACTAGCGGCCGGGGAGCTGTTTTTT. Its translation is CASSIGMGLAAGELFF. The chain recombines TRBV19 with TRBJ2-2; 11 positions agree with TRBD2. The germline V gene has CDR1 LNHDA and CDR2 SQIVND (reference sequence). The CDR3 runs to 16 residues. With 1 base clipped from V and 6 bases from J, the junction kept 4 bases outside the gene matches.

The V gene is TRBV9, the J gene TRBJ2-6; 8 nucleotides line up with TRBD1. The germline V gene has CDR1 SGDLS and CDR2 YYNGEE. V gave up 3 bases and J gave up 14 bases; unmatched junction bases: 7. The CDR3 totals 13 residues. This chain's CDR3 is CASSADRVSFLTF. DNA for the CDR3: TGTGCCAGCAGCGCGGACAGGGTATCGTTCCTGACTTTC.

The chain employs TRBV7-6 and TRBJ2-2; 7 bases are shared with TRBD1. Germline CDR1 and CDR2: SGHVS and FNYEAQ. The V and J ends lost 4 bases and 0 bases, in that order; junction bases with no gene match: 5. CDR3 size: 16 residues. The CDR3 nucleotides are TGTGCCAGCAGCTCCGTGACAGGGTCGAACACCGGGGAGCTGTTTTTT. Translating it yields CASSSVTGSNTGELFF.

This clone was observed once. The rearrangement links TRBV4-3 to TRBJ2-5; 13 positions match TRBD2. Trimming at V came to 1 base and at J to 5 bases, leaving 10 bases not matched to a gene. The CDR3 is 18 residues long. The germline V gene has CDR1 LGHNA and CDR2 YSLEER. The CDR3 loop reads CASSQGGLAGFRGETQYF. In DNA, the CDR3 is TGCGCCAGCAGCCAAGGGGGACTAGCGGGGTTCCGAGGGGAGACCCAGTACTTC.

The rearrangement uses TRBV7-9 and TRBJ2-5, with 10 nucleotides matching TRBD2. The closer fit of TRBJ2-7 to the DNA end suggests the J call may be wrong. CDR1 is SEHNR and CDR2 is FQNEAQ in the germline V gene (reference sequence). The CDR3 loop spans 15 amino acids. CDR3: CASSPGLASLGEQYF. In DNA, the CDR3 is TGTGCCAGCAGCCCGGGACTAGCGAGTTTGGGCGAGCAGTACTTC.

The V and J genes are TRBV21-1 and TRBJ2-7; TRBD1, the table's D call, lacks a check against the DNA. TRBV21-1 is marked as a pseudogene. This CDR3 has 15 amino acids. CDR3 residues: CASSDRDRDRPEQYF. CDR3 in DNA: TGTGCCAGCAGTGACCGGGACAGGGACCGTCCGGAGCAGTACTTC.

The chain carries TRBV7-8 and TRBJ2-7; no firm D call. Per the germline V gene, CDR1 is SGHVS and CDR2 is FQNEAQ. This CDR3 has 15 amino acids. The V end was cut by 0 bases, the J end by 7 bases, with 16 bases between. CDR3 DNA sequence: TGTGCCAGCAGCTTAGCTCTAGGTATCCGAGGAGAGCAGTACTTC. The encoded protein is CASSLALGIRGEQYF. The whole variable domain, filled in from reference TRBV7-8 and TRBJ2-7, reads GAGVSQSPRYKVAKRGQDVALRCDPISGHVSLFWYQQALGQGPEFLTYFQNEAQLDKSGLPSDRFFAERPEGSVSTLKIQRTQQEDSAVYLCASSLALGIRGEQYFGPGTRLTVT.

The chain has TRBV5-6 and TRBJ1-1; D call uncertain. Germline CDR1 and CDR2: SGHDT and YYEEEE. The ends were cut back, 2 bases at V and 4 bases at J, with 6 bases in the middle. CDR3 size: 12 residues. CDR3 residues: CASSLGATEAFF. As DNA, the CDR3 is TGTGCCAGCAGCTTAGGAGCCACTGAAGCTTTCTTT.

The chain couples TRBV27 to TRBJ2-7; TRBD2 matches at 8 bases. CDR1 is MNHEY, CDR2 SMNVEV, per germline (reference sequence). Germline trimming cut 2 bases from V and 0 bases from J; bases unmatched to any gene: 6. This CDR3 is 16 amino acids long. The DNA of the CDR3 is TGTGCCAGCAGTTTAGTCGGCGGGGGGAACTCCTACGAGCAGTACTTC. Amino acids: CASSLVGGGNSYEQYF.

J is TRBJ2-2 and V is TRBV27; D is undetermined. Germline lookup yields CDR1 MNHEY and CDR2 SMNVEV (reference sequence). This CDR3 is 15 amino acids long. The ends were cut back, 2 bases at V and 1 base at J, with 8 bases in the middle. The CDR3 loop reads CASSLGQVNTGELFF. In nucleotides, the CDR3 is TGTGCCAGCAGTTTAGGTCAGGTGAACACCGGGGAGCTGTTTTTT.

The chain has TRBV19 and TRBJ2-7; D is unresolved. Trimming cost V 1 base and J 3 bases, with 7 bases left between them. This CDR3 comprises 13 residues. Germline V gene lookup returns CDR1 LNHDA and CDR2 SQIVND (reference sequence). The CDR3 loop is CASSIGLGYEQYF. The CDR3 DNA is TGTGCCAGTAGTATAGGGCTTGGCTACGAGCAGTACTTC.